Shown below are 32 T cell receptor beta chains from a single sample sequenced in a study of blood T cell repertoires in COVID-19 (dated by TCRdb to about 2020). Receptor libraries were prepared by the immunoSEQ multiplex PCR assay. TCRdb took over this immuneACCESS table, retaining in-frame rearrangements with V and J assigned. Such tables are incomplete; in checked studies, under half of the missing clones stem from an unresolved V gene, and the remainder is unexplained. The sample table lists about 240,000 clones, approximately 86% of them with a count of one. The ten biggest clones cover just under 0.8% of the sample. The sample was peripheral blood. These receptor sequences come from a woman aged 25 to 39 with acute or convalescent COVID-19.

This clone was detected a few times. The CDR3 reads CSVDYRVTSYNEQFF. CDR3 nucleotide sequence: TGCAGCGTTGATTACAGGGTTACGTCCTACAATGAGCAGTTCTTC. The chain carries TRBV29-1 and TRBJ2-1; D is perhaps TRBD1 (6 bases). The CDR3 has 15 residues. Trimming cost V 3 bases and J 1 base, with 13 bases left between them. CDR1 is SQVTM and CDR2 is ANQGSEA in the germline V gene.

This chain uses TRBV9 with TRBJ2-5, with TRBD2 identical over 8 bases. V trimming: 0 bases; J trimming: 2 bases; junction bases outside the gene matches: 3. The CDR3 runs to 15 residues. The germline gives CDR1 SGDLS, CDR2 YYNGEE. This CDR3 reads CASSVVAGRQETQYF. The DNA for the CDR3 is TGTGCCAGCAGCGTAGTAGCGGGAAGACAAGAGACCCAGTACTTC.

The chain combines TRBV9 with TRBJ2-1; perhaps TRBD1 as D (5 bases). This CDR3 has 14 residues. Germline CDR1 SGDLS, CDR2 YYNGEE. V lost 2 bases and J 8 bases, leaving 14 bases between the germline ends. The CDR3 loop is CASSVGPLMDEQFF. The CDR3 nucleotides are TGTGCCAGCAGCGTGGGGCCTCTTATGGATGAGCAGTTCTTC. Looking up the rest from reference TRBV9 and TRBJ2-1 gives the full variable domain: DSGVTQTPKHLITATGQRVTLRCSPRSGDLSVYWYQQSLDQGLQFLIQYYNGEERAKGNILERFSAQQFPDLHSELNLSSLELGDSALYFCASSVGPLMDEQFFGPGTRLTVL.

The chain employs TRBV28 and TRBJ1-6; 9 bases map to TRBD1. The germline V gene encodes CDR1 MDHEN and CDR2 SYDVKM. V shed 5 bases, J shed 9 bases, and the junction held 8 bases outside the gene matches. The length of the CDR3 is 15 residues. CDR3 nucleotide sequence: TGTGCCAGCAGTGGCCCGGGACAGGGAGTTTCACCCCTCCACTTT. It yields the protein CASSGPGQGVSPLHF.

This clone was observed a handful of times. The chain has TRBV6-6 and TRBJ2-7; TRBD2 is a possible D gene (6 bases). This CDR3 region has 14 residues. With 7 bases removed from V and 2 bases from J, the gap between germline ends came to 15 bases. Germline-derived CDR1 and CDR2 are MNHNY and SVGAGI (reference sequence). The CDR3 here is CASTLLGGAYEQYF. CDR3 DNA: TGTGCCAGCACCCTTCTCGGGGGAGCCTACGAGCAGTACTTC.

This clone occurred once. The chain carries TRBV27 and TRBJ2-7, with D possibly matching TRBD2 (6 bases). V lost 4 bases, J lost 2 bases, and 15 bases lay in between. This CDR3 is built from 15 residues. Germline V gene data show CDR1 as MNHEY and CDR2 as SMNVEV (reference sequence). The DNA for the CDR3 is TGTGCCAGCAGTTATGTCCCGGGAGCACCCTACGAGCAGTACTTC. Protein: CASSYVPGAPYEQYF.

The chain uses TRBV19 and TRBJ1-4; possibly TRBD1 for D (5 bases). Trimming removed 5 bases at V and 7 bases at J, with 14 bases between. The CDR3 loop spans 14 amino acids. Germline V gene data show CDR1 as LNHDA and CDR2 as SQIVND (reference sequence). CDR3 bases: TGTGCCAGTAGTTTGACAGCGAGAATTGAAAAACTGTTTTTT. This gives the protein CASSLTARIEKLFF.

This chain links TRBV5-4 with TRBJ1-1, with a tentative D call TRBD1 (6 bases). Between the trimmed V and J ends, which lost 4 bases and 5 bases, there was a span of 15 bases. CDR3 length: 14 amino acids. Germline CDR1 reads SGHNT; CDR2 reads YYREEE (reference sequence). CDR3 sequence reads: CASSDMNRVTEAFF. The CDR3 DNA sequence: TGTGCCAGCAGCGACATGAACAGGGTGACTGAAGCTTTCTTT.

V usage is TRBV25-1 and J usage is TRBJ1-1; no clear D gene. The V gene's germline CDR1 is MGHDK and CDR2 SYGVNS. V was cut by 5 bases and J by 5 bases, with 18 bases left in between. The CDR3 is made up of 15 amino acids. CDR3 coding DNA: TGTGCCAGCAGTCCCGGACTCCCCGGTGGGACTGAAGCTTTCTTT. Amino acid sequence: CASSPGLPGGTEAFF.

The genes are TRBV29-1 and TRBJ1-1; possible D gene TRBD1, 6 bases. The length of the CDR3 is 12 residues. Per germline, CDR1 SQVTM and CDR2 ANQGSEA. V was trimmed by 5 bases and J by 5 bases, leaving 12 bases between them. CDR3: CSVRGARTEAFF. The CDR3 nucleotides read TGCAGCGTTCGGGGGGCGCGTACTGAAGCTTTCTTT. The full variable domain, with the rest looked up from reference TRBV29-1 and TRBJ1-1, is SAVISQKPSRDICQRGTSLTIQCQVDSQVTMMFWYRQQPGQSLTLIATANQGSEATYESGFVIDKFPISRPNLTFSTLTVSNMSPEDSSIYLCSVRGARTEAFFGQGTRLTVV.

The rearrangement uses TRBV3-1 (or the pseudogene TRBV3-2) and TRBJ1-2; tentatively, D is TRBD1 (6 bases). V dropped 4 bases and J dropped 4 bases, with 10 bases sitting between them. The germline V gene encodes CDR1 LGHDT and CDR2 YNNKEL (reference sequence). The CDR3 spans 13 residues. In DNA form, the CDR3 reads TGTGCCAGCAGCCGACAGGCGGCCTATGGCTACACCTTC. Its translation is CASSRQAAYGYTF.

V gene TRBV19 combines with J gene TRBJ2-2, with D possibly being TRBD2 (5 bases). Germline lookup yields CDR1 LNHDA and CDR2 SQIVND (reference sequence). V was pared by 5 bases and J by 3 bases, with 13 bases between. The CDR3 has 15 residues. CDR3: CASSSLVGDTGELFF. The CDR3 DNA follows: TGTGCCAGTAGTTCACTAGTTGGCGACACCGGGGAGCTGTTTTTT.

This rearrangement joins TRBV20-1 to TRBJ2-2; 9 bases align to TRBD1. V shed 3 bases and J 5 bases; nucleotides not matched to a gene: 4. Germline-derived CDR1 and CDR2 are DFQATT and SNEGSKA (reference sequence). The CDR3 runs to 14 residues. CDR3 bases: TGCAGTGCTAGTAACAGGGGGCGGACCGGGGAGCTGTTTTTT. Translated: CSASNRGRTGELFF.

The genes are TRBV11-2 and TRBJ1-3; D is undetermined. Germline values: CDR1 SGHAT, CDR2 FQNNGV. The V end lost 5 bases, the J end lost 4 bases, and 6 bases lay between the germline ends. CDR3 length: 12 amino acids. In DNA form, the CDR3 reads TGTGCCAGCAGCCGAACAGGAAACACCATATATTTT. It encodes CASSRTGNTIYF.

The V call is TRBV15, the J call TRBJ2-7, with 11 bases matching TRBD2. With 3 bases clipped from V and 2 bases from J, the junction kept 6 bases outside the gene matches. CDR1 and CDR2 (germline): LNHNV, YYDKDF (reference sequence). The CDR3 has 16 amino acids. CDR3: CATSREGTSGAYEQYF. CDR3 DNA sequence: TGTGCCACCAGCAGGGAAGGGACTAGCGGTGCCTACGAGCAGTACTTC. Full variable domain (outside the CDR3, taken from reference TRBV15 and TRBJ2-7): DAMVIQNPRYQVTQFGKPVTLSCSQTLNHNVMYWYQQKSSQAPKLLFHYYDKDFNNEADTPDNFQSRRPNTSFCFLDIRSPGLGDTAMYLCATSREGTSGAYEQYFGPGTRLTVT.

J is TRBJ1-1 and V is TRBV29-1, with a tentative D call TRBD1 (6 bases). CDR1 is SQVTM and CDR2 is ANQGSEA in the germline V gene. Trimming removed 7 bases from V and 8 bases from J, with 20 bases in between. CDR3 length: 13 amino acids. CDR3 coding DNA: TGCAGCGCAATCCGGGGGGCGGATACCGAAGCTTTCTTT. Its translation: CSAIRGADTEAFF.

This sequence joins TRBV11-2 and TRBJ2-4; TRBD1 aligns across 10 bases. The CDR3 has 14 residues. From germline, CDR1 is SGHAT and CDR2 FQNNGV. V gave up 7 bases and J gave up 6 bases; unmatched junction bases: 6. The CDR3 here is CASTLTGGGNIQYF. CDR3 bases: TGTGCCAGCACCCTGACAGGGGGCGGAAACATTCAGTACTTC.

V gene TRBV7-9 combines with J gene TRBJ1-1, with 10 bases aligning to TRBD1. The germline V gene encodes CDR1 SEHNR and CDR2 FQNEAQ (reference sequence). Trimming took 5 bases from V and 7 from J; bases not matched to a gene: 7. This CDR3 spans 14 amino acids. CDR3 region: CASSETGGISEAFF. Here the CDR3 DNA reads TGTGCCAGCAGCGAGACAGGGGGCATCAGTGAAGCTTTCTTT.

The CDR3 DNA reads as TGTGCTCAGAACAGGGTTAATGAAGCTTTCTTT. Its protein product is CAQNRVNEAFF. The chain links TRBV30 to TRBJ1-1, with D perhaps TRBD1 (6 bases). The CDR3 length is 11 residues. Germline assignment: CDR1 GTSNPN and CDR2 SVGIG (reference sequence).

The genes are TRBV5-6 and TRBJ1-2; TRBD1 matches 7 bases. The junction had 3 bases not matched to a gene; V was cut back by 1 base and J by 6 bases. The CDR3 runs 13 residues. Germline CDR1 SGHDT, CDR2 YYEEEE. CDR3 nucleotides: TGTGCCAGCAGCTTGTCAGGGGGGAATGGCTACACCTTC. Its protein is CASSLSGGNGYTF.

V usage is TRBV16 and J usage is TRBJ1-2, with TRBD1 as a possible D gene (5 bases). The V gene's germline CDR1 is KGHSY and CDR2 FQNENV. The CDR3 is 19 amino acids. Deletions cut 1 base from V and 3 bases from J, with 24 bases between. The DNA for the CDR3 is TGTGCCAGCAGCCAATTGTCTGTGGGGGGAAGCCTCAAGTACTATGGCTACACCTTC. The encoded protein is CASSQLSVGGSLKYYGYTF.

V gene TRBV19 combines with J gene TRBJ2-2, with 10 bases aligning to TRBD2. With 7 bases clipped from V and 7 bases from J, the junction kept 6 bases outside the gene matches. Germline CDR1 is LNHDA and CDR2 is SQIVND (reference sequence). The CDR3 runs to 14 residues. DNA for the CDR3: TGTGCCAGTAAAGCGGGAGGGCCAAGCGGGGAGCTGTTTTTT. Protein product: CASKAGGPSGELFF.

The table lists this clone with a count of one. The CDR3 region is CASSPLRDRDYQPQHF. In DNA form, the CDR3 reads TGTGCCAGCAGTCCGCTCCGGGACAGGGACTATCAGCCCCAGCATTTT. The chain couples TRBV27 to TRBJ1-5; 9 bases map to TRBD1. Losses at the gene ends were 5 bases for V and 5 bases for J; bases not matched to a gene: 10. There are 16 residues in the CDR3. Germline V gene lookup returns CDR1 MNHEY and CDR2 SMNVEV (reference sequence).

This chain connects TRBV24-1 to TRBJ1-1, with D perhaps TRBD1 (5 bases). The germline gives CDR1 KGHDR, CDR2 SFDVKD. This CDR3 comprises 14 residues. The V end lost 2 bases, the J end lost 4 bases, and 10 bases lay between the germline ends. The CDR3 loop reads CATSDSGDGTEAFF. The CDR3 DNA sequence: TGTGCCACCAGTGATTCGGGGGATGGCACTGAAGCTTTCTTT.

The rearrangement joins TRBV29-1 to TRBJ2-5; 7 bases are shared with TRBD1. CDR3 length: 18 amino acids. V lost 0 bases and J lost 3; bases outside the gene matches: 16. The V gene's germline CDR1 is SQVTM and CDR2 ANQGSEA. Here the CDR3 reads CSVEDRWTGLLVEETQYF. The CDR3 DNA reads as TGCAGCGTTGAAGACCGATGGACAGGTCTTTTAGTAGAAGAGACCCAGTACTTC.

The V call is TRBV7-9, the J call TRBJ2-3; 8 nucleotides line up with TRBD2. V gave up 1 base and J gave up 2 bases; unmatched junction bases: 2. Germline V gene data show CDR1 as SEHNR and CDR2 as FQNEAQ (reference sequence). This CDR3 spans 15 amino acids. The DNA of the CDR3 is TGTGCCAGCAGCTTAGGGCGGGAGGTCACAGATACGCAGTATTTT. Amino acid sequence: CASSLGREVTDTQYF.

This chain links TRBV19 with TRBJ2-2; weak D call: TRBD1 (5 bases). From germline, CDR1 is LNHDA and CDR2 SQIVND (reference sequence). Trimming took 5 bases from V and 0 from J, leaving 7 bases between them. The CDR3 consists of 14 residues. The CDR3 DNA follows: TGTGCCAGTAGTCAGGGCTCGAACACCGGGGAGCTGTTTTTT. Protein: CASSQGSNTGELFF.

The rearrangement links TRBV3-1 (or the pseudogene TRBV3-2) to TRBJ2-2; a possible D gene is TRBD2 (5 bases). This CDR3 spans 15 amino acids. The V and J ends lost 1 base and 3 bases respectively, with 9 bases between them. Germline assignment: CDR1 LGHDT and CDR2 YNNKEL (reference sequence). CDR3 nucleotides: TGTGCCAGCAGCCAAGGGAGGATTGACACCGGGGAGCTGTTTTTT. It translates to CASSQGRIDTGELFF.

The V and J genes are TRBV5-1 and TRBJ2-7, with 7 nucleotides matching TRBD2. The V segment lost 0 bases and the J segment 4 bases; nucleotides outside the gene matches: 7. The germline V gene encodes CDR1 SGHRS and CDR2 YFSETQ. CDR3 length: 15 residues. DNA of the CDR3: TGCGCCAGCAGCTTGGTTGCGGGAGATGGGTACGAGCAGTACTTC. This sequence encodes CASSLVAGDGYEQYF.

The chain employs TRBV30 and TRBJ2-7; 7 bases line up with TRBD2. V was pared by 4 bases and J by 2 bases, with 11 bases of the junction left unmatched. Germline V gene lookup returns CDR1 GTSNPN and CDR2 SVGIG (reference sequence). This CDR3 contains 15 residues. As DNA, the CDR3 is TGTGCCTGGACGGGCGGAGGGAGGGAGGCCTACGAGCAGTACTTC. Residues: CAWTGGGREAYEQYF.

CDR3 amino acids: CASSPTGHYGYTF. The CDR3 coding sequence is TGTGCCAGCAGCCCGACAGGGCACTATGGCTACACCTTC. V usage is TRBV5-6 and J usage is TRBJ1-2; 7 positions match TRBD1. This CDR3 comprises 13 residues. Germline loops: CDR1 SGHDT, CDR2 YYEEEE. The ends lost 4 bases at V and 3 bases at J; junction bases unmatched: 3.

The chain employs TRBV9 and TRBJ2-1; D remains unclear. Germline CDR1 is SGDLS and CDR2 is YYNGEE. Deletions cut 0 bases from V and 6 bases from J, with 7 bases between. CDR3 size: 13 residues. The CDR3 region is CASSVAPRNEQFF. The CDR3 region has the DNA TGTGCCAGCAGCGTAGCCCCCCGCAATGAGCAGTTCTTC. Supplemented by reference TRBV9 and TRBJ2-1, the full variable domain reads DSGVTQTPKHLITATGQRVTLRCSPRSGDLSVYWYQQSLDQGLQFLIQYYNGEERAKGNILERFSAQQFPDLHSELNLSSLELGDSALYFCASSVAPRNEQFFGPGTRLTVL.